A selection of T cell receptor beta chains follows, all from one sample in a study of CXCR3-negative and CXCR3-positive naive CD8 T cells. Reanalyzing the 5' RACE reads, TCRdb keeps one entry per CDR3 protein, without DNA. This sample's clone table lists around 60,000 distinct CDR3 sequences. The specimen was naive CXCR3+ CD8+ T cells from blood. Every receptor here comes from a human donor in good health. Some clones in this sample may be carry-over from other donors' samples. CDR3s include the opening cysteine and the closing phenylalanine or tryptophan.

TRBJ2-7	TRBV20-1	CSARDLGTGDSYEQYF
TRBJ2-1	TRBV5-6	CASSSGHRQFF
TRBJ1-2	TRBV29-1	CSVMDRTPTTNYGYTF
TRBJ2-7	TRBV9	CASSGLGMYEQYF
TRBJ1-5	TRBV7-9	CASSLGFEQPHHF
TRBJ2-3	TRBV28	CASSPPGSTTDTQYF
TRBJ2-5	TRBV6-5	CASTPGGARETQYF
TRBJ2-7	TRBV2	CASSERDQNYEQYF
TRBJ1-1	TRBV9	CASSVEGTEAFF
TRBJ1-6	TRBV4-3	CASSQDTGYNSPLHF
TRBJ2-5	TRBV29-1	CSVEDLGTEQETQYF
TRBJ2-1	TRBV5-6	CASSSSYEQFF
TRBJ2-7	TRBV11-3	CATQGVNEQYF
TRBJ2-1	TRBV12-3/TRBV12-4	CASSLIRGLLDEQFF
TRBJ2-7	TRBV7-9	CASSLLLAGATYEQYF
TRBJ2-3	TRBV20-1	CSARVDLPGTDTLYF
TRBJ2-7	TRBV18	CASSSGGGFGEQYF
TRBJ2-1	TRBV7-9	CASSPFLDEQFF